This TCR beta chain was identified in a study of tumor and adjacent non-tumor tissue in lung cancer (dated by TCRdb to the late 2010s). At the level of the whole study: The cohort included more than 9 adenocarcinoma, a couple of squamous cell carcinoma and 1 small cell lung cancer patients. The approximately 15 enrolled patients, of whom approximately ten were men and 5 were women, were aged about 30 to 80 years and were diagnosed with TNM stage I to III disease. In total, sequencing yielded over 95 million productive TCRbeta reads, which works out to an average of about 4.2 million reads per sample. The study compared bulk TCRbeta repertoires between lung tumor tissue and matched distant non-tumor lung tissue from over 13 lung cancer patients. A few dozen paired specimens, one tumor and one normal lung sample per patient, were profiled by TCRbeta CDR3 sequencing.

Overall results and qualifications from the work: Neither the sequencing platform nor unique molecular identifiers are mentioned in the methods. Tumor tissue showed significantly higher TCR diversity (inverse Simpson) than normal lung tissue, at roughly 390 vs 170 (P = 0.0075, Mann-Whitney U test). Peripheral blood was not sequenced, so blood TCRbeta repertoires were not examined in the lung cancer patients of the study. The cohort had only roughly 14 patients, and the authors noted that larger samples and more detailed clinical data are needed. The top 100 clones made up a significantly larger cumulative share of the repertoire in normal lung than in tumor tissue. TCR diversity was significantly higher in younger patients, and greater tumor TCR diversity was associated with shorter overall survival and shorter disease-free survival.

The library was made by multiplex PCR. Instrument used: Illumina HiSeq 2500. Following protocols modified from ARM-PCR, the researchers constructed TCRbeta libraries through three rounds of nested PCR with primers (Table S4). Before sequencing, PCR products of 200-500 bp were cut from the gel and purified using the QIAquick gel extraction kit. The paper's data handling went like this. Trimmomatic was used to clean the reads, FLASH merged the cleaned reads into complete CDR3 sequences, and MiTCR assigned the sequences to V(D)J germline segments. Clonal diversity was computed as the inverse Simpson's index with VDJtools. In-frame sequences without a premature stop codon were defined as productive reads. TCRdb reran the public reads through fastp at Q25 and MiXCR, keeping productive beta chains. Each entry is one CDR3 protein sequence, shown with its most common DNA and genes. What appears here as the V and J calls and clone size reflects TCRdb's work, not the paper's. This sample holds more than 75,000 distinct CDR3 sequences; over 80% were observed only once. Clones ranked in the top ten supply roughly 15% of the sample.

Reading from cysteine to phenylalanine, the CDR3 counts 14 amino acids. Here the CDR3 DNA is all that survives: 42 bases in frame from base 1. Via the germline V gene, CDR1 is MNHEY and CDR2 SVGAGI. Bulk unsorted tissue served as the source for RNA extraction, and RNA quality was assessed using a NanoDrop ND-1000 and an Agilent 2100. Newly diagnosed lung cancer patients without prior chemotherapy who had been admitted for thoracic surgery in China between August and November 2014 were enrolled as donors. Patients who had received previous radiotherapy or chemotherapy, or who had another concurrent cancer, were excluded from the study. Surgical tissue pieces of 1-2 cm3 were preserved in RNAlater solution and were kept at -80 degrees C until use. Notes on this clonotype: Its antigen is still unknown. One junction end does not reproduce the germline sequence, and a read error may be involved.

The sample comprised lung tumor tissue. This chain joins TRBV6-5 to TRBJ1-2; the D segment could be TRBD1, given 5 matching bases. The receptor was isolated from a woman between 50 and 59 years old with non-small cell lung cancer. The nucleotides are TGTATTAGCAGGAGAGCTGGGGCATTCTATGGCTACACTTTC. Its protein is CISRRAGAFYGYTF.